Shown below are 8 T cell receptor beta chains from a single sample sequenced in a study of Ad26.COV2.S vaccination and SARS-CoV-2 variants. Sequenced by immunoSEQ multiplex PCR; TCRdb stores in-frame clones only, minus some. In the table there are 300,000 to 400,000 clones, about 92% of which are singletons. Sequenced here: peripheral blood, sampled after recovery from COVID-19. These receptors originate from a human donor who had recovered from COVID-19.

A note on this clone: Other DNA sequences within the sample encode an identical CDR3. This chain connects TRBV18 to TRBJ1-1, with 11 bases that match TRBD1. The CDR3 spans 14 residues. The ends lost 3 bases at V and 5 bases at J; junction bases unmatched: 2. CDR1 is KGHSH and CDR2 is LQKENI in the germline V gene. The DNA of the CDR3 is TGTGCCAGCTCACCGGGACAGGGGGGGACTGAAGCTTTCTTT. It specifies CASSPGQGGTEAFF.

The V and J genes are TRBV9 and TRBJ1-2; 7 nucleotides match TRBD1. The ends lost 2 bases at V and 7 bases at J; junction bases unmatched: 20. CDR3 length equals 18 residues. Germline-derived CDR1 and CDR2 are SGDLS and YYNGEE. The CDR3 here is CASSVVGGGTAGVSGYTF. CDR3 DNA: TGTGCCAGCAGCGTCGTAGGGGGCGGGACAGCCGGAGTATCTGGCTACACCTTC.

This chain uses TRBV7-2 with TRBJ2-5; TRBD2 matches at 10 bases. The CDR3 spans 16 residues. Germline V gives CDR1 SGHTA, CDR2 FQGNSA. After removal of 3 bases from V and 1 base from J, the junction contained 5 bases not matched to a gene. The CDR3 DNA is TGTGCCAGCAGCTTTGGTCAGCGGGGGGGCCAAGAGACCCAGTACTTC. Translated, it gives CASSFGQRGGQETQYF.

Details on this clone: One end of the junction does not line up with germline, which may come from a read error. This sequence joins TRBV6-2 or TRBV6-3 and TRBJ2-1; D could derive from TRBD1 or TRBD2 (5 bases each). The CDR3 has 14 residues. The germline CDR1 and CDR2 sequences are MNHEY and SVGEGT. This chain's CDR3 is CASNYRGPYNEQFF. The CDR3 nucleotides are TGTGCCAGCAATTACCGGGGCCCCTACAATGAGCAGTTCTTC.

The chain uses TRBV7-2 and TRBJ2-5; possible D gene TRBD2, 5 bases. The CDR3 is 16 amino acids. V was pared by 5 bases and J by 0 bases, with 16 bases between. The germline gives CDR1 SGHTA, CDR2 FQGNSA. Here the CDR3 reads CASSLRSGINQETQYF. DNA of the CDR3: TGTGCCAGCAGCCTTAGGTCCGGGATTAACCAAGAGACCCAGTACTTC.

V gene TRBV14 combines with J gene TRBJ1-2; D is uncertain. CDR3 length equals 15 residues. V was clipped by 1 base and J by 8 bases, with 17 bases between them. Per the germline V gene, CDR1 is SGHDN and CDR2 is FVKESK. Here the CDR3 DNA reads TGTGCCAGCAGCCAAGTTAAAGGGCCGAGAGAGGGCTACACCTTC. Translated, it gives CASSQVKGPREGYTF.

This clone was seen once. This CDR3 is CASSGGFATGELFF. The CDR3 region has the DNA TGTGCCAGCAGCGGAGGGTTCGCGACCGGGGAGCTGTTTTTT. This chain links TRBV9 with TRBJ2-2; maybe TRBD2 (5 bases). CDR1 and CDR2 from the germline V gene are SGDLS and YYNGEE. V was clipped by 3 bases and J by 5 bases, with 11 bases between them. The CDR3 is 14 residues long.

The rearrangement links TRBV5-1 to TRBJ1-5; TRBD1 might be the D (5 bases). Between the trimmed V and J ends, which lost 0 bases and 5 bases, there was a span of 12 bases. CDR1 SGHRS and CDR2 YFSETQ come from the germline V gene. This CDR3 comprises 15 residues. As DNA, the CDR3 is TGCGCCAGCAGCTTGGACGGGGGGGAGCATCAGCCCCAGCATTTT. This gives the protein CASSLDGGEHQPQHF.